This T cell receptor (beta chain) was sequenced during a study of blood T cell repertoires in COVID-19. Across the whole study: In each case, the material was cDNA or gDNA derived from T cells, B-cell-depleted T cells, or PBMCs.

The germline V gene has CDR1 SNHLY and CDR2 FYNNEI. CDR3 length: 16 residues. Trimming stripped 6 bases from V and 1 base from J, with 18 bases between. Assay used: immunoSEQ multiplex PCR; TCRdb lists only in-frame clones, some missing. The sample contains about 670,000 clones, about 87% of which appear only once. The chain uses TRBV2 and TRBJ1-1; D is perhaps TRBD1 (6 bases). Material: peripheral blood. The receptor was derived from a woman aged 18-30 years with acute or convalescent COVID-19. CDR3 protein: CASSVKYRVGNTEAFF. The CDR3 nucleotides read TGTGCCAGCAGCGTAAAATACAGGGTTGGGAACACTGAAGCTTTCTTT.